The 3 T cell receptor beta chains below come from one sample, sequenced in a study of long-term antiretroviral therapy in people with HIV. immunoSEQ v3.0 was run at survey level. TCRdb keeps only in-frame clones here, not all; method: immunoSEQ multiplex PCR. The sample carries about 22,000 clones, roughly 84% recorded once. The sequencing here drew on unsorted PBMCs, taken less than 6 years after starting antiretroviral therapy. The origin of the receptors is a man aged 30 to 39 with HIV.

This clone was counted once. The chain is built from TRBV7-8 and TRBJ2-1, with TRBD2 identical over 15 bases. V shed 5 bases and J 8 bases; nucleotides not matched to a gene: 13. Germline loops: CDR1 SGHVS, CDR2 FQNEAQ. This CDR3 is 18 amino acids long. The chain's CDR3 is CASSLGLAGGPQRDEQFF. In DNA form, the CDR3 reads TGTGCCAGCAGCCTCGGACTAGCGGGAGGGCCTCAACGTGATGAGCAGTTCTTC.

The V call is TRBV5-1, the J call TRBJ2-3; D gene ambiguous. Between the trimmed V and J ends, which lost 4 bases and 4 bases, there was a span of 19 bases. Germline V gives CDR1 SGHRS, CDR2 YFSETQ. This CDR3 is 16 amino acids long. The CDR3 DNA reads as TGCGCCAGCAGCACCACCTATAGTACCGGGTCAGATACGCAGTATTTT. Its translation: CASSTTYSTGSDTQYF.

CDR3 amino acids: CASSSLSRDGYTF. The CDR3 DNA is TGTGCCAGCAGCTCACTCTCTCGGGATGGCTACACCTTC. The chain couples TRBV7-2 to TRBJ1-2; D unclear. V dropped 4 bases and J dropped 6 bases, with 12 bases sitting between them. Germline V CDR1 and CDR2: SGHTA, FQGNSA. This CDR3 is 13 amino acids long.